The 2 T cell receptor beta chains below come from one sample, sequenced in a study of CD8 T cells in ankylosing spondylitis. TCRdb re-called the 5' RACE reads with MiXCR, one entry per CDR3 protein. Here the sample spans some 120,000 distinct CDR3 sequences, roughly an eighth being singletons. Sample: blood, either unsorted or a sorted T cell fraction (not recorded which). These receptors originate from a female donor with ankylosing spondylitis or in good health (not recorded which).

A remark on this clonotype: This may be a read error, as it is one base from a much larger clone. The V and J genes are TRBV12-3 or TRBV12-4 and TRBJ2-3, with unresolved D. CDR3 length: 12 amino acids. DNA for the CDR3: TGTGCCAACAGTTTAGATGGAGATACGCAGTATTTT. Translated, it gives CANSLDGDTQYF.

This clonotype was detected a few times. The CDR3 is CSAARGQLPAFF. For the CDR3, the DNA is TGCAGTGCTGCCCGGGGCCAACTCCCAGCTTTCTTT. The chain recombines TRBV20-1 with TRBJ1-1, with D perhaps matching TRBD1 (5 bases). V was shortened by 5 bases and J by 10 bases, with 17 bases between the two germline ends. The germline V gene has CDR1 DFQATT and CDR2 SNEGSKA (reference sequence). The CDR3 contains 12 residues.